The rows below give T cell receptor beta chains drawn from one sample of a study of T cells in Graves' hyperthyroidism and ophthalmopathy. TCRdb passed the multiplex PCR reads through MiXCR, listing each CDR3 protein once. The sample holds approximately 600,000 distinct CDR3 sequences, 15% to 20% seen once. Sample: blood. These TCRs come from a woman in her 30s with Graves' hyperthyroidism. Each CDR3 is given with its conserved first and last residue. The D gene is left open where the match is weak. Expanded clones are given a class, and other clones once, few, many or no size at all.

>.|TRBJ1-1|TRBV28|.
TGTGCCAGCAGTTTATACGTGAACACTGAAGCTTTCTTT
CASSLYVNTEAFF
>.|TRBJ2-7|TRBV28|many
TGTGCCAGCTCTGTGGGGGCGAATCGGGCCGAGCAGTACTTC
CASSVGANRAEQYF
>.|TRBJ1-2|TRBV6-1|.
TGTGCCAGCAGCGGGCAGGGTTGGTATGGCTACACCTTC
CASSGQGWYGYTF
>.|TRBJ2-7|TRBV7-2|many
TGTGCCAGCAGCCCGTTGGGGGGGGGCGGTTCCTACGAGCAGTACTTC
CASSPLGGGGSYEQYF
>.|TRBJ1-4|TRBV18|many
TGTGCCAGCTCACCAAGGCAGGCGAATAATGAAAAACTGTTTTTT
CASSPRQANNEKLFF
>TRBD2|TRBJ2-1|TRBV6-1|many
TGTGCCAGCAGTTCCGGACTAGCCGACCCATACAATGAGCAGTTCTTC
CASSSGLADPYNEQFF
>.|TRBJ2-2|TRBV7-9|many
TGTGCCAGCAGCTTAGACAGGGTCACCGGGGAGCTGTTTTTT
CASSLDRVTGELFF
>.|TRBJ1-2|TRBV12-3/TRBV12-4|.
TGTGCCAGCAGTTTGCGAAGGTTGTATGGCTACACCTTC
CASSLRRLYGYTF
>.|TRBJ2-1|TRBV7-9|few
TGTGCCAGCAGCTCGTATCAGGGTGGCTTGTACAATGAGCAGTTCTTC
CASSSYQGGLYNEQFF
>TRBD2|TRBJ2-1|TRBV7-3|many
TGTGCCAGCAGCCTTCTAGCGGAGGGGAGGAATGAGCAGTTCTTC
CASSLLAEGRNEQFF
>.|TRBJ2-7|TRBV28|many
TGTGCCAGCACCAACGACAGCCCCTACGAGCAGTACTTC
CASTNDSPYEQYF
>TRBD1|TRBJ1-2|TRBV5-1|.
TGCGCCAGCAGCGATACATGGACAGGGGGAAATGGCTACACCTTC
CASSDTWTGGNGYTF
>.|TRBJ2-7|TRBV2|many
TGTGCCAGCAGTGAAGGTACCTACGAGCAGTACTTC
CASSEGTYEQYF
>.|TRBJ2-7|TRBV19|few
TGTGCCACCTCGGACGGCTACGAGCAGTACTTC
CATSDGYEQYF
>TRBD2|TRBJ2-7|TRBV20-1|many
TGCAGTGCTAGAGATCTGACTAGCGGAGACTACGAGCAGTACTTC
CSARDLTSGDYEQYF
>.|TRBJ1-4|TRBV20-1|few
TGCAGTGCTAGAGATCGCCCAGGCACCTGGGGGGTAAATGAAAAACTGTTTTTT
CSARDRPGTWGVNEKLFF
>.|TRBJ1-5|TRBV6-5|many
TGTGCCAGCAGTTACTCGAGGTCGGGGAATCAGCCCCAGCATTTT
CASSYSRSGNQPQHF
>.|TRBJ2-4|TRBV7-3|.
TGTGCCAGCAGTTTCCAAGGCGGGGACATTCAGTACTTC
CASSFQGGDIQYF
>.|TRBJ2-7|TRBV7-2|many
TGTGCCACCACGGGCGGGAAGTTGGACGAGCAGTACTTC
CATTGGKLDEQYF
>TRBD2|TRBJ2-1|TRBV6-1|many
TGTGCCAGCAGTGAGACTAGCGGGAGGAACAATGAGCAGTTCTTC
CASSETSGRNNEQFF
>.|TRBJ2-1|TRBV3-1|.
TGTGCCAGCAGCCAAGACCTGGACAATGAGCAGTTCTTC
CASSQDLDNEQFF
>TRBD2|TRBJ2-3|TRBV4-1|few
TGCGCCAGCAGCTTCGAGGGACTAGCGGGAGGTACAGATACGCAGTATTTT
CASSFEGLAGGTDTQYF
>.|TRBJ1-5|TRBV15|.
TGTGCCACCAGCAGAGTGGGCAATAGCAATCAGCCCCAGCATTTT
CATSRVGNSNQPQHF
>.|TRBJ2-1|TRBV7-2|.
TGTGCCAGCAGCCCCGGACCCTATAAAGTCGAGCAGTTCTTC
CASSPGPYKVEQFF
>TRBD2|TRBJ2-3|TRBV20-1|few
TGCAGTGCTAGACTAGCGGGAGATCAATCAGATACGCAGTATTTT
CSARLAGDQSDTQYF
>.|TRBJ2-3|TRBV20-1|.
TGCAGTGCTAGGTCGGACGTAGGCACAGATACGCAGTATTTT
CSARSDVGTDTQYF
>TRBD2|TRBJ2-1|TRBV27|.
TGTGCCAGCAGTTTGGGACTAGTCCTCAATGAGCAGTTCTTC
CASSLGLVLNEQFF
>TRBD2|TRBJ2-1|TRBV20-1|few
TGCAGTGCTCCTAGCGGGAGGTTCAACAATGAGCAGTTCTTC
CSAPSGRFNNEQFF
>TRBD2|TRBJ2-2|TRBV2|many
TGTGCCAGCAGGGCCTCTAGCGGGAGGGACACCGGGGAGCTGTTTTTT
CASRASSGRDTGELFF
>.|TRBJ1-5|TRBV19|.
TGTGCCAGTACCCGGTCCCCCAATCAGCCCCAGCATTTT
CASTRSPNQPQHF
>TRBD1|TRBJ2-5|TRBV2|many
TGTGCCAGCAGTGAAGCGGGACAGGGGGCCCAAGAGACCCAGTACTTC
CASSEAGQGAQETQYF
>.|TRBJ2-7|TRBV29-1|many
TGCAGCGTTGAAGGGGGTGGGGGCCACGAGCAGTACTTC
CSVEGGGGHEQYF
>.|TRBJ1-2|TRBV30|many
TGTGCCTGGAGTGGTACCTATGGCTACACCTTC
CAWSGTYGYTF
>.|TRBJ1-1|TRBV28|once
TGTGCCAGCAGAGGGGGGATTGAAGCTTTCTTT
CASRGGIEAFF
>.|TRBJ2-3|TRBV20-1|.
TGCAGTGCTAGTAAGGGGCTAGGCGCAGGGCAGAGCACAGATACGCAGTATTTT
CSASKGLGAGQSTDTQYF
>.|TRBJ2-3|TRBV6-1|many
TGTGCCAGCAAGGCTCTTATGGTGCCAGATACGCAGTATTTT
CASKALMVPDTQYF
>TRBD2|TRBJ2-4|TRBV7-9|many
TGTGCCAGCAGCCCTACTAGCGGGATGAGGACGGAAAACATTCAGTACTTC
CASSPTSGMRTENIQYF
>TRBD2|TRBJ2-3|TRBV27|many
TGTGCCAGCAGTTTATCGCCCAGCGGGAACGCAGATACGCAGTATTTT
CASSLSPSGNADTQYF
>.|TRBJ1-2|TRBV28|many
TGTGCCAGCAGTCCCGGGACCGCCTCTAACTATGGCTACACCTTC
CASSPGTASNYGYTF
>.|TRBJ1-1|TRBV30|.
TGTGCCTGGAGCGGTACAGGGAACACTGAAGCTTTCTTT
CAWSGTGNTEAFF
>.|TRBJ2-1|TRBV4-3|.
TGCGCCAGCAGCCAAGATCGGGCAGGGGTACACAATGAGCAGTTCTTC
CASSQDRAGVHNEQFF
>TRBD1|TRBJ2-7|TRBV28|many
TGTGCCAGCAGTTTGGGGACAGTCCGGCACGAGCAGTACTTC
CASSLGTVRHEQYF
>.|TRBJ1-4|TRBV27|.
TGTGCCAGCAGTCCTCAAACAGTGGGTGAACAACTGTTTTTT
CASSPQTVGEQLFF
>TRBD1|TRBJ1-1|TRBV29-1|few
TGCAGCGTGAACAGGGGACCCGACCTTGAAGCTTTCTTT
CSVNRGPDLEAFF
>TRBD2|TRBJ2-7|TRBV4-1|.
TGCGCCAGCAGCCAAATCTTGGGACTAGTCCTCGCAGAGCAGTACTTC
CASSQILGLVLAEQYF
>TRBD1|TRBJ2-1|TRBV18|many
TGTGCCAGCTCACCCAAGGGACAGGGTTTCAATGAGCAGTTCTTC
CASSPKGQGFNEQFF
>TRBD1|TRBJ1-1|TRBV30|.
TGTGCCTTATCGGGACAGGGCGGAGAAGCTCTCTTT
CALSGQGGEALF
>.|TRBJ2-1|TRBV20-1|many
TGCAGTGCTAGAAGCCCTGGGGGGTCCTACAATGAGCAGTTCTTC
CSARSPGGSYNEQFF
>TRBD1|TRBJ2-7|TRBV2|many
TGTGCCAGCAGAACCGGGACAGGGGGCTACGAGCAGTACTTC
CASRTGTGGYEQYF
>TRBD2|TRBJ2-7|TRBV12-5|many
TGTGCTAGTGGTCAGACCTTAGCGGGAACCTACGAGCAGTACTTC
CASGQTLAGTYEQYF
>.|TRBJ1-3|TRBV6-5|.
TGTGCCAGCAGTTACAACCGAAACACCATATATTTT
CASSYNRNTIYF
>.|TRBJ2-1|TRBV9|.
TGTGCCAGCAGCGCGAGCCTGACAGGGAGGCGGCACAATGAGCAGTTCTTC
CASSASLTGRRHNEQFF
>.|TRBJ2-3|TRBV7-6|many
TGTGCCAGCAGCTTAGAGCCGGGACTCCAGTCCACAGATACGCAGTATTTT
CASSLEPGLQSTDTQYF
>.|TRBJ2-7|TRBV20-1|.
TGCAGTGCTAGAGATCCGGGGGTAGGCGAGCAGTACTTC
CSARDPGVGEQYF
>TRBD1|TRBJ1-3|TRBV20-1|few
TGCAGTGCTAGATACAGGGGGCACACCATATATTTT
CSARYRGHTIYF